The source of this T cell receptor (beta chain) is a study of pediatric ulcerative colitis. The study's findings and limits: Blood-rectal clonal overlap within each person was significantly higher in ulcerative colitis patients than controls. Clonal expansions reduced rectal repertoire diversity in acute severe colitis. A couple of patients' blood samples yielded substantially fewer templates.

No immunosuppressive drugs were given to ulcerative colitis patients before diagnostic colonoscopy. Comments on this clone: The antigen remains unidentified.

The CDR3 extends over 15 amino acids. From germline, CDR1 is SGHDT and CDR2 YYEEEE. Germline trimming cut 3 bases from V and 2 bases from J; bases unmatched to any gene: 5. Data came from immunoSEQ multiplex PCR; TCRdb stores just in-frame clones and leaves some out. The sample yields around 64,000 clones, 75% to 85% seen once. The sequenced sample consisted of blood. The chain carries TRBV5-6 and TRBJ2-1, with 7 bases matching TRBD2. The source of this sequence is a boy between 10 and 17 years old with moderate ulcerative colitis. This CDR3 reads CASSSTSFPYNEQFF. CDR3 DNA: TGTGCCAGCAGCTCGACTAGCTTCCCCTACAATGAGCAGTTCTTC.